This passage covers 7 T cell receptor beta chains from one sample sequenced in a study of T cells in Graves' hyperthyroidism and ophthalmopathy. Amplification targeted TCR beta CDR3 regions from RNA transcripts. An initial round of RT-PCR targeting the TCR CDR3 relied on the HTBI primer set. TCRdb independently ran MiXCR on the multiplex PCR reads; one entry per CDR3 protein. There are under 400,000 distinct CDR3 sequences in the sample; approximately 16% occur only once, and approximately 35% lies in the top ten. Sequences were obtained from blood. These receptors came from a man aged 25 to 40 with Graves' hyperthyroidism.

This clonotype has only a few counts. The germline gene is not matched at one end of the junction; a read error may be the cause. The CDR3, as DNA: TGTGCTAGCAGTTCTGACCCAGCCGGGACAGGGGAGACCCAGTACTTC. Amino acids: CASSSDPAGTGETQYF. The V and J genes are TRBV7-7 and TRBJ2-5; 9 bases line up with TRBD1. The CDR3 covers 16 residues. Germline V lookup: CDR1 SSHAT, CDR2 FNYEAQ (reference sequence).

This clonotype occurred many times. The V call is TRBV7-2, the J call TRBJ2-7; TRBD1 might be the D (5 bases). V shed 4 bases and J shed 4 bases, with 8 bases lying between them. Germline V lookup: CDR1 SGHTA, CDR2 FQGNSA. The CDR3 extends over 12 amino acids. The DNA for the CDR3 is TGTGCCAGCAGCTCCCAGGGTTACGAGCAGTACTTC. Translation gives CASSSQGYEQYF. Full variable domain (rest looked up from reference TRBV7-2 and TRBJ2-7): GAGVSQSPSNKVTEKGKDVELRCDPISGHTALYWYRQSLGQGLEFLIYFQGNSAPDKSGLPSDRFSAERTGGSVSTLTIQRTQQEDSAVYLCASSSQGYEQYFGPGTRLTVT.

This clonotype was recorded at least ten times. The chain has TRBV7-2 and TRBJ2-1; D is ambiguous. The length of the CDR3 is 17 residues. Per germline, CDR1 SGHTA and CDR2 FQGNSA. V shed 6 bases and J shed 0 bases, with 18 bases lying between them. CDR3 sequence: CASSGPTWGSSYNEQFF. The CDR3 nucleotides are TGTGCCAGCAGTGGACCGACCTGGGGTAGCTCCTACAATGAGCAGTTCTTC.

The sample holds many counts of this clonotype. The chain uses TRBV14 and TRBJ2-3; tentatively, D is TRBD2 (6 bases). Germline CDR1 reads SGHDN; CDR2 reads FVKESK. V lost 2 bases to trimming and J lost 5 bases, with 14 bases between them. The CDR3 length is 15 residues. The CDR3 is CASSQTLGGGDTQYF. The CDR3 region has the DNA TGTGCCAGCAGCCAAACGCTCGGGGGTGGAGATACGCAGTATTTT.

This clonotype was seen at least ten times. V gene TRBV19 combines with J gene TRBJ2-7; 9 bases are a match to TRBD1. The CDR3 totals 14 residues. Germline V gene sequence: CDR1 LNHDA, CDR2 SQIVND (reference sequence). Germline trimming cut 8 bases from V and 4 bases from J; bases unmatched to any gene: 9. CDR3 coding DNA: TGTGCCAGTGCGACGGGACAGGGTGGGTACGAGCAGTACTTC. Translation gives CASATGQGGYEQYF. Supplemented by reference TRBV19 and TRBJ2-7, the full variable domain reads DGGITQSPKYLFRKEGQNVTLSCEQNLNHDAMYWYRQDPGQGLRLIYYSQIVNDFQKGDIAEGYSVSREKKESFPLTVTSAQKNPTAFYLCASATGQGGYEQYFGPGTRLTVT.

In this sample, this clonotype turned up a few times. The rearrangement joins TRBV3-1 to TRBJ1-2; no clear D. CDR1 is LGHDT and CDR2 is YNNKEL in the germline V gene (reference sequence). The V gene lost 0 bases and the J gene lost 6 bases, with 5 bases spanning the gap. CDR3 size: 12 residues. The CDR3 reads CASSQEWDGYTF. For the CDR3, the DNA is TGTGCCAGCAGCCAAGAATGGGATGGCTACACCTTC.

This clonotype was detected a few times. This chain uses TRBV18 with TRBJ2-1; the D is unclear. The V gene's germline CDR1 is KGHSH and CDR2 LQKENI. V was cut by 7 bases and J by 7 bases, with 8 bases left in between. The CDR3 sequence is 11 residues long. This CDR3 is CASWSGNEQFF. For the CDR3, the DNA is TGTGCCAGCTGGTCTGGGAATGAGCAGTTCTTC.